A single sample gave rise to the 28 T cell receptor beta chains below, sequenced in a study of long-term antiretroviral therapy in people with HIV. Run at survey level, the immunoSEQ assay was version v3.0. Only in-frame clones appear in the TCRdb table, and some are missing; sequencing was by immunoSEQ multiplex PCR. Among approximately 15,000 clones listed, about four fifths were seen once. Here the sequenced sample was unsorted PBMCs, taken just before starting antiretroviral therapy. The receptors originated from a man aged 35 to 55 with HIV.

This chain uses TRBV6-5 with TRBJ1-2; 9 bases match TRBD1. The CDR3 runs to 15 residues. J lost 5 bases, V lost 4 bases, and 8 bases had no gene match. Germline lookup yields CDR1 MNHEY and CDR2 SVGAGI. CDR3 sequence reads: CASSSADRGSYGYTF. CDR3 in DNA: TGTGCCAGCAGTTCGGCGGACAGGGGCTCTTATGGCTACACCTTC.

J is TRBJ2-1 and V is TRBV27; 10 bases match TRBD2. V lost 1 base, J lost 6 bases, and 6 bases stayed unmatched. Germline V gene data show CDR1 as MNHEY and CDR2 as SMNVEV (reference sequence). The CDR3 covers 16 residues. The CDR3 reads CASSLLYLAGVNEQFF. Written as DNA, the CDR3 is TGTGCCAGCAGTTTATTGTATCTAGCGGGAGTCAATGAGCAGTTCTTC.

The CDR3: CASSQPGTAGYGYTF. In DNA form, the CDR3 reads TGTGCCAGCAGCCAACCCGGGACAGCCGGCTATGGCTACACCTTC. The rearrangement joins TRBV11-2 to TRBJ1-2; 7 nucleotides agree with TRBD1. J gave up 4 bases and V 5 bases, and 10 bases lay outside the gene matches. The CDR3 length is 15 residues. Germline V gives CDR1 SGHAT, CDR2 FQNNGV.

The chain has TRBV5-1 and TRBJ1-1; the D is unclear. Looked up from germline, CDR1 is SGHRS and CDR2 is YFSETQ. Trimming removed 3 bases at V and 1 base at J, with 16 bases between. The CDR3 extends over 16 amino acids. CDR3 protein: CASSSANLGSNTEAFF. The CDR3, as DNA: TGCGCCAGCAGCTCCGCCAACCTAGGATCGAACACTGAAGCTTTCTTT.

J is TRBJ2-1 and V is TRBV6-6; 8 bases map to TRBD2. The germline gives CDR1 MNHNY, CDR2 SVGAGI (reference sequence). Trimming took 8 bases from V and 3 from J; bases not matched to a gene: 3. The CDR3 totals 13 residues. In nucleotides, the CDR3 is TGTGCCAGCGCGGGAGGAGGCTACAATGAGCAGTTCTTC. Protein product: CASAGGGYNEQFF.

This chain connects TRBV9 to TRBJ2-6; D unresolved. V was shortened by 3 bases and J by 0 bases, with 4 bases between the two germline ends. CDR1 SGDLS and CDR2 YYNGEE come from the germline V gene. The CDR3 runs to 14 residues. CDR3: CASSGHSGANVLTF. CDR3 bases: TGTGCCAGCAGCGGACACTCTGGGGCCAACGTCCTGACTTTC.

The table lists this clone with a few counts. This sequence joins TRBV18 and TRBJ2-3; D possibly corresponds to TRBD2 (6 bases). Per germline, CDR1 KGHSH and CDR2 LQKENI. This CDR3 spans 16 amino acids. The germline V and J ends were trimmed by 2 bases and 1 base, with 13 bases remaining between them. CDR3 loop: CASSPNRRLGTDTQYF. The CDR3 DNA is TGTGCCAGCTCACCAAACCGGCGACTAGGCACAGATACGCAGTATTTT.

The V gene is TRBV7-9, the J gene TRBJ2-2, with 10 bases lining up with TRBD1. Trimming at V came to 5 bases and at J to 5 bases, leaving 14 bases not matched to a gene. This CDR3 is built from 18 residues. Per germline, CDR1 SEHNR and CDR2 FQNEAQ (reference sequence). CDR3 in DNA: TGTGCCAGCAGCGGCTGGGACAGGGGTTGGGTATCTACCGGGGAGCTGTTTTTT. It encodes CASSGWDRGWVSTGELFF.

The chain links TRBV19 to TRBJ1-5; possibly TRBD1 for D (6 bases). Germline loops: CDR1 LNHDA, CDR2 SQIVND (reference sequence). This CDR3 comprises 16 residues. The germline V and J ends were trimmed by 3 bases and 0 bases, with 12 bases remaining between them. This CDR3 is CASSMVGGNSNQPQHF. The DNA of the CDR3 is TGTGCCAGTAGTATGGTAGGGGGAAATAGCAATCAGCCCCAGCATTTT. Variable domain in full (rest from reference TRBV19 and TRBJ1-5): DGGITQSPKYLFRKEGQNVTLSCEQNLNHDAMYWYRQDPGQGLRLIYYSQIVNDFQKGDIAEGYSVSREKKESFPLTVTSAQKNPTAFYLCASSMVGGNSNQPQHFGDGTRLSIL.

The table lists this clone with a few counts. The V call is TRBV7-8, the J call TRBJ1-5; weak D call: TRBD1 (6 bases). CDR1 SGHVS and CDR2 FQNEAQ come from the germline V gene. V gave up 1 base and J gave up 1 base, with 14 bases separating them. The CDR3 is made up of 17 amino acids. CDR3 nucleotides: TGTGCCAGCAGCTTAGACAGGGTACAGAACAGCAATCAGCCCCAGCATTTT. Its protein product is CASSLDRVQNSNQPQHF.

This clone was seen a single time. The chain couples TRBV11-2 to TRBJ2-1; TRBD2 matches at 14 bases. V was clipped by 1 base and J by 7 bases; unmatched bases: 3. The CDR3 consists of 16 residues. Germline CDR1 reads SGHAT; CDR2 reads FQNNGV. The CDR3 region is CASSLGGTSGGNEQFF. Here the CDR3 DNA reads TGTGCCAGCAGCTTAGGGGGGACTAGCGGGGGAAATGAGCAGTTCTTC.

The chain employs TRBV6-5 and TRBJ2-7; 7 bases agree with TRBD1. CDR3 size: 15 residues. Looked up from germline, CDR1 is MNHEY and CDR2 is SVGAGI. V lost 6 bases, J lost 5 bases, and 13 bases stayed unmatched. The CDR3, as DNA: TGTGCCAGCAGCCCCCGCGTGACAGGGCCCAACGAGCAGTACTTC. Translating it yields CASSPRVTGPNEQYF.

This chain links TRBV18 with TRBJ1-2; a possible D gene is TRBD1 (5 bases). Per germline, CDR1 KGHSH and CDR2 LQKENI. V gave up 4 bases and J gave up 2 bases, with 23 bases separating them. The CDR3 has 18 residues. CDR3 in amino acids: CASSLTQRGPNSNYGYTF. CDR3 DNA sequence: TGTGCCAGCTCACTCACCCAGAGGGGACCGAACTCAAACTATGGCTACACCTTC.

The chain links TRBV6-1 to TRBJ1-5, with a tentative D call TRBD1 (5 bases). Germline CDR1 MNHNS, CDR2 SASEGT. Deletions cut 3 bases from V and 0 bases from J, with 21 bases between. CDR3 size: 19 residues. CDR3 in amino acids: CASSDRGRISIYSNQPQHF. The CDR3, as DNA: TGTGCCAGCAGTGACCGGGGACGAATTTCGATTTATAGCAATCAGCCCCAGCATTTT.

This clone was recorded once. The J gene is TRBJ2-7, the V gene TRBV6-7, with 8 nucleotides matching TRBD1. TRBV6-7 is an open reading frame, and its role is uncertain. V lost 4 bases, J lost 3 bases, and 5 bases stayed unmatched. The CDR3 spans 14 residues. The CDR3 DNA reads as TGTGCCAGCAGTTCCCGGACAGGGCGCTACGAGCAGTACTTC. It specifies CASSSRTGRYEQYF.

The V call is TRBV7-6, the J call TRBJ2-1, with a possible D match to TRBD2 (6 bases). The length of the CDR3 is 17 residues. V was pared by 1 base and J by 2 bases, with 15 bases between. Germline CDR1 is SGHVS and CDR2 is FNYEAQ. CDR3 sequence reads: CASSLVGGTGTYNEQFF. In nucleotides, the CDR3 is TGTGCCAGCAGCTTAGTCGGGGGAACTGGCACCTACAATGAGCAGTTCTTC.

Here the CDR3 DNA reads TGTGCCTGGAGTGTACACGGGACAGGGGGCGACGAGCAGTACTTC. Encoded protein: CAWSVHGTGGDEQYF. This chain links TRBV30 with TRBJ2-7; 12 bases match TRBD1. After removal of 0 bases from V and 5 bases from J, the junction contained 5 bases not matched to a gene. Germline lookup yields CDR1 GTSNPN and CDR2 SVGIG (reference sequence). The CDR3 consists of 15 residues.

This clone occurred once. This chain joins TRBV10-1 and TRBJ2-7; TRBD2 aligns across 10 bases. The CDR3 length is 14 residues. Per germline, CDR1 WNHNN and CDR2 SYGVQD (reference sequence). The J segment lost 5 bases and the V segment lost 5 bases, leaving 6 bases of the junction unmatched. The CDR3 loop reads CASSPSGRPHEQYF. The CDR3 region has the DNA TGCGCCAGCAGTCCTAGCGGGAGACCCCACGAGCAGTACTTC.

CDR3 residues: CASSEGSPDTQYF. For the CDR3, the DNA is TGTGCCAGCAGTGAAGGGTCCCCAGATACGCAGTATTTT. The V and J genes are TRBV2 and TRBJ2-3; D gene unclear. V was cut by 1 base and J by 4 bases, with 6 bases left in between. Per the germline V gene, CDR1 is SNHLY and CDR2 is FYNNEI. This CDR3 comprises 13 residues. Variable domain in full (rest from reference TRBV2 and TRBJ2-3): EPEVTQTPSHQVTQMGQEVILRCVPISNHLYFYWYRQILGQKVEFLVSFYNNEISEKSEIFDDQFSVERPDGSNFTLKIRSTKLEDSAMYFCASSEGSPDTQYFGPGTRLTVL.

The genes are TRBV6-6 and TRBJ2-2; 7 bases align to TRBD2. Germline assignment: CDR1 MNHNY and CDR2 SVGAGI (reference sequence). CDR3 length equals 16 residues. The ends lost 5 bases at V and 6 bases at J; junction bases unmatched: 12. CDR3 sequence reads: CASSNPSGLVPGELFF. In DNA, the CDR3 is TGTGCCAGCAGTAACCCCTCAGGACTAGTTCCCGGGGAGCTGTTTTTT.

This clone occurred once. One junction end disagrees with the germline gene, perhaps due to a read error. The rearrangement uses TRBV6-6 and TRBJ1-1, with 7 nucleotides matching TRBD1. Germline loops: CDR1 MNHNY, CDR2 SVGAGI (reference sequence). There are 16 residues in the CDR3. The CDR3 spells CASSHSRTGLNTEAFF. The CDR3 nucleotides read TGTGCCAGCAGTCACTCCCGGACAGGCTTGAACACTGAAGCTTTCTTT.

The CDR3 is CASSWDARRVNTIYF. The CDR3, as DNA: TGCGCCAGCAGCTGGGACGCCAGGAGAGTGAACACCATATATTTT. V is TRBV5-1 and J is TRBJ1-3; TRBD1 might be the D (5 bases). CDR1 is SGHRS, CDR2 YFSETQ, per germline. The CDR3 covers 15 residues. The V end lost 3 bases, the J end lost 7 bases, and 17 bases lay between the germline ends.

V usage is TRBV15 and J usage is TRBJ1-5, with D perhaps matching TRBD1 (5 bases). This CDR3 is built from 15 residues. The germline V and J ends were trimmed by 0 bases and 6 bases, with 12 bases remaining between them. Germline V gene lookup returns CDR1 LNHNV and CDR2 YYDKDF (reference sequence). The DNA for the CDR3 is TGTGCCACCAGCAGAGATCGGGGGGTCGGTCAGCCCCAGCATTTT. It translates to CATSRDRGVGQPQHF.

The chain is built from TRBV13 and TRBJ1-1; weak D call: TRBD1 (5 bases). Germline values: CDR1 PRHDT, CDR2 FYEKMQ (reference sequence). The V gene lost 3 bases and the J gene lost 1 base, with 12 bases spanning the gap. There are 15 residues in the CDR3. The CDR3 sequence is CASSLGQGWNTEAFF. In nucleotides, the CDR3 is TGTGCCAGCAGCTTGGGGCAGGGTTGGAACACTGAAGCTTTCTTT. The full variable domain, its missing parts supplied by reference TRBV13 and TRBJ1-1, is AAGVIQSPRHLIKEKRETATLKCYPIPRHDTVYWYQQGPGQDPQFLISFYEKMQSDKGSIPDRFSAQQFSDYHSELNMSSLELGDSALYFCASSLGQGWNTEAFFGQGTRLTVV.

The V gene is TRBV7-9, the J gene TRBJ2-2, with TRBD1 matching over 8 bases. The V and J ends lost 4 bases and 6 bases, in that order; junction bases with no gene match: 7. Germline CDR1 SEHNR, CDR2 FQNEAQ (reference sequence). The CDR3 consists of 15 residues. The CDR3 bases are TGTGCCAGCAGCTCGGAGGACAGGGCACCCGGGGAGCTGTTTTTT. The encoded protein is CASSSEDRAPGELFF. The entire variable domain, with the rest obtained from reference TRBV7-9 and TRBJ2-2, is as follows: DTGVSQNPRHKITKRGQNVTFRCDPISEHNRLYWYRQTLGQGPEFLTYFQNEAQLEKSRLLSDRFSAERPKGSFSTLEIQRTEQGDSAMYLCASSSEDRAPGELFFGEGSRLTVL.

The V call is TRBV30, the J call TRBJ2-4, with D perhaps TRBD1 (5 bases). The CDR3 length is 15 residues. CDR1 is GTSNPN, CDR2 SVGIG, per germline (reference sequence). Trimming took 0 bases from V and 7 from J, leaving 16 bases between them. The chain's CDR3 is CAWSVGQGMLNIQYF. The CDR3 DNA reads TGTGCCTGGAGTGTAGGGCAGGGAATGCTGAACATTCAGTACTTC.

V usage is TRBV4-1 and J usage is TRBJ1-2; 9 positions match TRBD1. From germline, CDR1 is MGHRA and CDR2 YSYEKL. V shed 1 base and J 3 bases; nucleotides not matched to a gene: 3. The CDR3 has 15 amino acids. CDR3 loop: CASSQVGTGHYGYTF. As DNA, the CDR3 is TGCGCCAGCAGCCAAGTAGGGACAGGGCACTATGGCTACACCTTC.

The V and J genes are TRBV15 and TRBJ2-7; the D gene is possibly TRBD2 (6 bases). Trimming shortened V by 5 bases and J by 0 bases, and 26 bases separated the two germline ends. Looked up from germline, CDR1 is LNHNV and CDR2 is YYDKDF (reference sequence). This CDR3 has 19 residues. The CDR3 DNA sequence: TGTGCCACCAGCTCGTATGGGCTAGCGACCCCTGAAAGCTCCTACGAGCAGTACTTC. Its protein product is CATSSYGLATPESSYEQYF.